These T cell receptor beta chains were read from a single sample in a study of blood T cell repertoires in COVID-19. TCRdb's copy holds only in-frame clones and misses some; the assay was immunoSEQ multiplex PCR. This repertoire shows 200,000 to 250,000 clones, roughly 85% found once; its top ten account for about a tenth. Sequenced material: PBMCs or T cells enriched from blood (not recorded which). The receptors here all came from a man aged 25 to 40 who had recovered from COVID-19. Each CDR3 is given with its conserved first and last residue. Each record gives: V gene, J gene, D gene, clone size, CDR3 DNA, CDR3 protein. The D gene is left open where the match is weak. Clone size is not always given. Where it is, it says once, few, many or a class for expanded clones.

TRBV27	TRBJ2-6	.	.	TGTGCCAGCAGTTTTGACCCGGGTCTAGCTGGGGCCAACGTCCTGACTTTC	CASSFDPGLAGANVLTF
TRBV5-4	TRBJ1-1	TRBD1	once	TGTGCCAGCGCTGACCGGGACAGGGATAAAGCTTTCTTT	CASADRDRDKAFF
TRBV29-1	TRBJ2-4	.	.	TGCAGCGTTGGTGAGGGAACGAATATTCAGTACTTC	CSVGEGTNIQYF
TRBV19	TRBJ1-3	.	.	TGTGCCAGTCAAGGAGTATCCTCCCACTCTGGAAACACCATATATTTT	CASQGVSSHSGNTIYF
TRBV11-2	TRBJ1-4	.	.	TGTGCCAGCAGCTTAGGACAGTCGAATGAAAAACTGTTTTTT	CASSLGQSNEKLFF
TRBV19	TRBJ2-5	TRBD2	.	TGTGCCAGTACCACGGGGGGGGCAGGAGAAGAGACCCAGTACTTC	CASTTGGAGEETQYF
TRBV7-9	TRBJ2-1	.	.	TGTGCCAGCAGCTTCAAAAGAGGACAGCACAATGAGCAGTTCTTC	CASSFKRGQHNEQFF
TRBV5-1	TRBJ2-1	TRBD1	.	TGCGCCAGCAGCCGACAGGGTTATTCCTACAATGAGCAGTTCTTC	CASSRQGYSYNEQFF
TRBV10-3	TRBJ1-6	.	.	TGTGCCATCAGTAGGGGGTACGAGGATTCACCCCTCCACTTT	CAISRGYEDSPLHF
TRBV6-1	TRBJ1-4	.	.	TGTGCCAGCAGTGAGCAGGTTTATGAAAAACTGTTTTTT	CASSEQVYEKLFF
TRBV2	TRBJ2-1	.	.	TGTGCCAGCAGTGGAGGGCAGACCTCCTACAATGAGCAGTTCTTC	CASSGGQTSYNEQFF
TRBV11-3	TRBJ2-1	TRBD2	.	TGTGCCAGCAGCTTTAGCGGGAGTTACAATGAGCAGTTCTTC	CASSFSGSYNEQFF
TRBV6-1	TRBJ1-6	TRBD1	.	TGTGCCAGCAGTGTAATATGGACAGGGGAAAATTCACCCCTCCACTTT	CASSVIWTGENSPLHF
TRBV7-8	TRBJ1-1	.	.	TGTGCCAGCAGAGGGGGAAGGAACACTGAAGCTTTCTTT	CASRGGRNTEAFF
TRBV2	TRBJ2-2	TRBD2	.	TGTGCCAGCAGGACCTCCTCGGGGGGGAGGAACACCGGGGAGCTGTTTTTT	CASRTSSGGRNTGELFF
TRBV6-2/TRBV6-3	TRBJ2-3	.	few	TGTGCCAGCAGTTTTGGGGGCGGTACGCAGTATTTT	CASSFGGGTQYF
TRBV15	TRBJ1-4	.	.	TGTGCCACCAGCAGAGATGGCTCCGAAAAACTGTTTTTT	CATSRDGSEKLFF
TRBV18	TRBJ1-1	TRBD1	.	TGTGCCAGCTCTCACGACAGGGGCAACACTGAAGCTTTCTTT	CASSHDRGNTEAFF
TRBV5-1	TRBJ2-1	.	few	TGCGCCAGCAGCTTGCTCCCAACGGGTGAGCAGTTCTTC	CASSLLPTGEQFF
TRBV5-1	TRBJ2-1	TRBD2	.	TGCGCCAGCAGCGCGACTAGCGGAGTCGGGGGTGAGCAGTTCTTC	CASSATSGVGGEQFF
TRBV5-6	TRBJ1-5	.	.	TGTGCCAGCAGCTTGGCGGCAGGGGCCCCCAATCAGCCCCAGCATTTT	CASSLAAGAPNQPQHF
TRBV7-2	TRBJ1-4	.	.	TGTGCCAGCAGTGGGGGGGGCTCTAATGAAAAACTGTTTTTT	CASSGGGSNEKLFF
TRBV5-1	TRBJ1-1	.	.	TGCGCCAGCAGCCAACAGGGCCCAATGAACACTGAAGCTTTCTTT	CASSQQGPMNTEAFF
TRBV25-1	TRBJ1-4	.	.	TGTGCCAGCAGTGAAAGGCAGGGTTGGGAAAAACTGTTTTTT	CASSERQGWEKLFF
TRBV28	TRBJ2-3	TRBD2	.	TGTGCCAGCAGTTCTAGAGGACTAGTTTCAGATACGCAGTATTTT	CASSSRGLVSDTQYF
TRBV6-5	TRBJ1-2	TRBD1	.	TGTGCCAGCAGTTCGGGGTCCAGGGGGTCTGCCTCTGGCTACACCTTC	CASSSGSRGSASGYTF
TRBV19	TRBJ1-1	.	.	TGTGCCAGTAGCCACGGACAGACGAGCACTGAAGCTTTCTTT	CASSHGQTSTEAFF
TRBV10-1	TRBJ2-5	TRBD1	.	TGCGCCAGCAGTGAGAGAAGGACAGGACAGGCCCAGTACTTC	CASSERRTGQAQYF
TRBV10-3	TRBJ2-2	TRBD2	.	TGTGCCATCACCCCCACGGGAGGATTCACCGGGGAGCTGTTTTTT	CAITPTGGFTGELFF
TRBV30	TRBJ2-7	TRBD2	.	TGTGCCTGGACTACGGGAGGCGAGCAGTACTTC	CAWTTGGEQYF
TRBV9	TRBJ2-7	.	.	TGTGCCAGCAGCGTAGGGGCAGCCATCTCCTACGAGCAGTACTTC	CASSVGAAISYEQYF
TRBV5-6	TRBJ1-4	TRBD1	.	TGTGCCAGCAGCTTAGACCAGGGGGGTGAAAAACTGTTTTTT	CASSLDQGGEKLFF
TRBV3-1/TRBV3-2	TRBJ2-7	TRBD2	.	TGTGCCAGCAGCCAAGGACTAGCGGGGGGGCCAAGCGAGCAGTACTTC	CASSQGLAGGPSEQYF
TRBV12-3/TRBV12-4	TRBJ2-7	TRBD1	.	TGTGCCAGCAACAGGGGTAGTGACGAGCAGTACTTC	CASNRGSDEQYF
TRBV6-6	TRBJ2-7	.	few	TGTGCCAGCAGTTCAGGGTGGGCTGGCTACGAGCAGTACTTC	CASSSGWAGYEQYF
TRBV12-3/TRBV12-4	TRBJ2-7	.	.	TGTGCCAGCAGTTTAGGACAGTCCTACGAGCAGTACTTC	CASSLGQSYEQYF
TRBV11-2	TRBJ2-7	.	.	TGTGCCAGCAGCTTAGTCGGGGAAAGCTCCTACGAGCAGTACTTC	CASSLVGESSYEQYF
TRBV12-3/TRBV12-4	TRBJ1-2	.	.	TGTGCCAGCAGTCTGAGGACTCGTGGCTACACCTTC	CASSLRTRGYTF
TRBV7-2	TRBJ2-7	TRBD1	.	TGTGCCAGCAGCGTATCCGGGACAGGGATCTACGAGCAGTACTTC	CASSVSGTGIYEQYF
TRBV25-1	TRBJ1-1	.	once	TGTGCCAGCAGTGAAGGTGACAGAGGGAGGTCGGCTTTCTTT	CASSEGDRGRSAFF
TRBV7-9	TRBJ1-2	.	.	TGTGCCAGCAGCTTATTTTTAAACAGGGATGGTGGCTACACCTTC	CASSLFLNRDGGYTF
TRBV30	TRBJ1-2	TRBD1	.	TGTGCCTTGGGACAGGGAGGAGGTGGCTACACCTTC	CALGQGGGGYTF
TRBV27	TRBJ2-3	.	.	TGTGCCAGCAGTTTGCTGTCGGCAGGGAGCACAGATACGCAGTATTTT	CASSLLSAGSTDTQYF
TRBV15	TRBJ1-2	.	.	TGTGCCACCAGCAGAGTTGGGGGCGAGGGCTACACCTTC	CATSRVGGEGYTF
TRBV6-2/TRBV6-3	TRBJ2-7	.	.	TGTGCCAGCAGTGACTTCGGTGCAAAATACGAGCAGTACTTC	CASSDFGAKYEQYF
TRBV2	TRBJ2-7	.	.	TGTGCCAGCAGTGAAGCGCTTGTCAGGGGCCGCGAGCAGTACTTC	CASSEALVRGREQYF
TRBV5-1	TRBJ2-4	TRBD1	.	TGCGCCAGCAGCTTGTATCCGACAGGGACGGGAAACATTCAGTACTTC	CASSLYPTGTGNIQYF
TRBV28	TRBJ2-1	TRBD1	.	TGTGCCAGCAGTTCCAGACGACAGGGGAGCAATGAGCAGTTCTTC	CASSSRRQGSNEQFF
TRBV28	TRBJ2-2	TRBD2	.	TGTGCCAGCAGTCTACGGACTAGCTATTACGGGGAGCTGTTTTTT	CASSLRTSYYGELFF
TRBV10-3	TRBJ2-7	TRBD1	.	TGTGCCATAGGAGGACAGGGGGTCAACGAGCAGTACTTC	CAIGGQGVNEQYF